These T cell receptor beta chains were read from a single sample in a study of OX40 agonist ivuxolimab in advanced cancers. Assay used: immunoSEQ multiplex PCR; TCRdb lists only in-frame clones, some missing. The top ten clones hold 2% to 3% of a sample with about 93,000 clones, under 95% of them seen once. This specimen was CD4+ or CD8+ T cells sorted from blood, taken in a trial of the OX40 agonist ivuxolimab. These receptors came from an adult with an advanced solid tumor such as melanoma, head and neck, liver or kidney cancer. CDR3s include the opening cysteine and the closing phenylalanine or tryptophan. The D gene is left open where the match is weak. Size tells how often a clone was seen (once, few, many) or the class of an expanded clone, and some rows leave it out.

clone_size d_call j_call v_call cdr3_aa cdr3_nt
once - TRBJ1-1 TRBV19 CASRPGNTEAFF TGTGCCAGTAGACCCGGGAACACTGAAGCTTTCTTT
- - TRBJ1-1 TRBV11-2 CASSLVRQRNTEAFF TGTGCCAGCAGCTTAGTCAGACAGAGGAACACTGAAGCTTTCTTT
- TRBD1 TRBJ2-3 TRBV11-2 CASSLEGVTGVRSDTQYF TGTGCCAGCAGCTTAGAGGGGGTGACAGGGGTGAGGTCAGATACGCAGTATTTT
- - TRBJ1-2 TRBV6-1 CASSVGANYGYTF TGTGCCAGCAGTGTTGGAGCCAACTATGGCTACACCTTC
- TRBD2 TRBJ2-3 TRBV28 CASSQSSGEITATTLTDTQYF TGTGCCAGCAGCCAATCTAGCGGGGAGATCACGGCCACAACGCTCACAGATACGCAGTATTTT
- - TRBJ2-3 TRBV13 CASSSGGQRPDTQYF TGTGCCAGCAGCTCAGGCGGACAAAGGCCAGATACGCAGTATTTT
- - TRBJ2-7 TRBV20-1 CSARDLGVLYF TGCAGTGCTAGAGATCTCGGCGTCCTGTACTTC
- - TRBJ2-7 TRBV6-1 CGTTLSYEQYF TGCGGGACAACTCTTTCCTACGAGCAGTACTTC
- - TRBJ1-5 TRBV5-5 CASSLRAVSNQPQHF TGTGCCAGCAGCTTGAGGGCAGTTAGCAATCAGCCCCAGCATTTT
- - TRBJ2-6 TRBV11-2 CASSLRVDISGANVLTF TGTGCCAGCAGCTTACGGGTCGATATCTCTGGGGCCAACGTCCTGACTTTC
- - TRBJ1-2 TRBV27 CASSYISGGGYTF TGTGCCAGCAGTTATATTTCGGGGGGGGGCTACACCTTC
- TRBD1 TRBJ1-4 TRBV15 CATSSSQGAYEKLFF TGTGCCACCAGCAGTTCACAGGGGGCCTATGAAAAACTGTTTTTT
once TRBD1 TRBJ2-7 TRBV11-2 CASSLDGRTGIEQYF TGTGCCAGCAGCTTAGATGGGAGGACAGGGATCGAGCAGTACTTC
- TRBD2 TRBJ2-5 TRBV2 CASSLTRTSAETQYF TGTGCCAGCAGTTTGACAAGGACTAGCGCAGAGACCCAGTACTTC
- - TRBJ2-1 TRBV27 CASSLSTPSSYNEQFF TGTGCCAGCAGTTTATCGACCCCGAGCTCCTACAATGAGCAGTTCTTC
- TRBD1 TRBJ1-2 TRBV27 CASSFSGTGGRGYTF TGTGCCAGCAGTTTTTCTGGGACAGGGGGCCGGGGCTACACCTTC
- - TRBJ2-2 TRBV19 CASSMGTGELFF TGTGCCAGTAGTATGGGGACCGGGGAGCTGTTTTTT
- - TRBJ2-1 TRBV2 CASSSGLHRIF TGTGCCAGCAGTTCGGGCCTTCATCGGATCTTC
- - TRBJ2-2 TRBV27 CASQRENTGELFF TGTGCCAGCCAACGGGAGAACACCGGGGAGCTGTTTTTT
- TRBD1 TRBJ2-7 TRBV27 CASSSTGGSILGEQYF TGTGCCAGCAGTTCGACAGGGGGCAGTATATTGGGGGAGCAGTACTTC
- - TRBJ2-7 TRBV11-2 CASSPPGRLEQYF TGTGCCAGCAGCCCTCCAGGGCGCCTCGAGCAGTACTTC
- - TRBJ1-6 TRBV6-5 CASRPPGPNSPLHF TGTGCCAGCAGACCCCCCGGACCGAATTCACCCCTCCACTTT
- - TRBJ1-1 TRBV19 CASSIEVLGNQEAFF TGTGCCAGTAGTATAGAAGTTTTGGGGAACCAGGAAGCTTTCTTT
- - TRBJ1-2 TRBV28 CASSGGAGFNYGYTF TGTGCCAGCAGTGGGGGGGCAGGATTTAACTATGGCTACACCTTC
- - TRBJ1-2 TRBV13 CASSFFGAAGGYTF TGTGCCAGCAGCTTTTTCGGGGCGGCGGGTGGCTACACCTTC
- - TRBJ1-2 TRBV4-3 CASSQKRKGSYGYTF TGCGCCAGCAGCCAAAAGAGGAAGGGAAGCTATGGCTACACCTTC
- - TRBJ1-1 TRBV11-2 CASSLGGGEAFF TGTGCCAGCAGCTTAGGGGGAGGTGAAGCTTTCTTT
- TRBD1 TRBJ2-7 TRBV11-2 CASSRDRTKQYF TGTGCCAGCAGCCGGGACAGGACTAAGCAGTACTTC
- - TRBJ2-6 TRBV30 CAWSGGRSGANVLTF TGTGCCTGGAGTGGGGGTCGCTCTGGGGCCAACGTCCTGACTTTC
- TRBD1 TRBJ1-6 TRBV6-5 CASSSTGEDSPLHF TGTGCCAGCAGTTCGACAGGGGAAGATTCACCCCTCCACTTT
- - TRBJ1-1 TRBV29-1 CSVGGGQSGDTEAFF TGCAGCGTCGGGGGGGGACAATCCGGGGACACTGAAGCTTTCTTT
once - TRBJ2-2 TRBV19 CASSPSGTGNTGELFF TGTGCCAGTAGCCCTTCGGGGACCGGGAACACCGGGGAGCTGTTTTTT
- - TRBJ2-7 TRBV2 CASSPSYEQYF TGTGCCAGCAGTCCCAGCTACGAGCAGTACTTC
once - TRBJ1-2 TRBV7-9 CASSGPTAGYGYTF TGTGCCAGCAGCGGACCTACTGCCGGCTATGGCTACACCTTC
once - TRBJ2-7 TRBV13 CASSYHSYEQYF TGTGCCAGCAGCTACCACTCCTACGAGCAGTACTTC
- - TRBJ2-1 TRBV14 CASSQTSRGLYNEQFF TGTGCCAGCAGCCAAACATCTCGCGGACTTTACAATGAGCAGTTCTTC
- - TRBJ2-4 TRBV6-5 CASRGGAGDIQYF TGTGCCAGCAGAGGGGGCGCGGGAGACATTCAGTACTTC
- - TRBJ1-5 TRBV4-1 CASSLRREEQPQHF TGCGCCAGCAGCCTCCGGCGGGAGGAGCAGCCCCAGCATTTT
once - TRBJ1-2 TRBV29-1 CSVERADYGYTF TGCAGCGTTGAAAGGGCAGACTATGGCTACACCTTC
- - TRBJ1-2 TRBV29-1 CSVDPGHLYGYTF TGCAGCGTTGATCCCGGACATCTCTATGGCTACACCTTC
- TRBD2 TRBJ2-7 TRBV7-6 CASSLANHGPGRGYEQYF TGTGCCAGCAGCTTAGCCAACCACGGGCCCGGGAGGGGCTACGAGCAGTACTTC
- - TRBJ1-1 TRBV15 CATSRSNTEAFF TGTGCCACCAGCAGGTCGAACACTGAAGCTTTCTTT
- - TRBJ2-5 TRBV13 CASSSERGPGETQYF TGTGCCAGCAGCTCCGAACGGGGGCCGGGGGAGACCCAGTACTTC
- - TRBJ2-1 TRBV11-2 CASSLEYNYNEQFF TGTGCCAGCAGCTTAGAGTACAACTACAATGAGCAGTTCTTC
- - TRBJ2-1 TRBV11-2 CASSLDAGIWDEQFF TGTGCCAGCAGCTTAGACGCCGGCATATGGGATGAGCAGTTCTTC
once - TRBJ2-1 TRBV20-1 CSAPVVGEQFF TGCAGTGCTCCGGTAGTAGGGGAGCAGTTCTTC
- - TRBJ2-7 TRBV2 CASSALGRGDYEQYF TGTGCCAGCAGCGCCTTGGGGCGGGGAGACTACGAGCAGTACTTC
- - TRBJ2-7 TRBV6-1 CANPEEYEQYF TGTGCCAACCCGGAAGAGTACGAGCAGTACTTC
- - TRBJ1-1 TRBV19 CASSTYAGRSNTEAFF TGTGCCAGTAGTACCTACGCCGGGAGGTCAAACACTGAAGCTTTCTTT
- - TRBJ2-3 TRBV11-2 CASSPDRTWTDTQYF TGTGCCAGCAGCCCCGACAGGACTTGGACAGATACGCAGTATTTT
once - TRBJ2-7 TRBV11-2 CASSPGPSYEQYF TGTGCCAGCAGCCCCGGGCCCTCCTACGAGCAGTACTTC
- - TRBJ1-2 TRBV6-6 CASSLRTNYGYTF TGTGCCAGCAGTTTGCGAACCAACTATGGCTACACCTTC
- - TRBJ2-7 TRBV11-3 CASSLGRLPLDEQYF TGTGCCAGCAGCTTAGGCCGACTACCTCTAGACGAGCAGTACTTC
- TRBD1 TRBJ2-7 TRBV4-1 CASSHPDRGEQYF TGCGCCAGCAGCCATCCCGACAGGGGTGAGCAGTACTTC
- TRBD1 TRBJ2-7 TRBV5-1 CASSPDRGMNYEQYF TGCGCCAGCAGTCCGGACAGGGGGATGAACTACGAGCAGTACTTC
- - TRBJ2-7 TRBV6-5 CASATVYGEQYF TGTGCCAGCGCTACGGTTTACGGCGAGCAGTACTTC